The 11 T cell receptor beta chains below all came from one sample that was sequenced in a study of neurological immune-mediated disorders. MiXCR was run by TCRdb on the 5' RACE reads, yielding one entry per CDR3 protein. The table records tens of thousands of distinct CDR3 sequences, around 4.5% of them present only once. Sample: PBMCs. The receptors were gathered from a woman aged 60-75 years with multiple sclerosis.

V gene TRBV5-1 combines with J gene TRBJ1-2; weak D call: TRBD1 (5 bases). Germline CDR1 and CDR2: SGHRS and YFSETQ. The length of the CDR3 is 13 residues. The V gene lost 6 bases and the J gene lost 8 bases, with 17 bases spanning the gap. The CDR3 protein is CASTVSGLGGYTF. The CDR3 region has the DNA TGCGCCAGCACCGTCTCAGGGTTGGGAGGCTACACCTTC.

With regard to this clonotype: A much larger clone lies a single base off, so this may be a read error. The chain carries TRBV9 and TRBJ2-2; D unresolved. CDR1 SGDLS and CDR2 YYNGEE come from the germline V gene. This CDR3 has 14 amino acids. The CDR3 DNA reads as TGTGTCAGCTCTCCGATCGGCTCGCACGGGGAGCTGTTTTTT. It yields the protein CVSSPIGSHGELFF.

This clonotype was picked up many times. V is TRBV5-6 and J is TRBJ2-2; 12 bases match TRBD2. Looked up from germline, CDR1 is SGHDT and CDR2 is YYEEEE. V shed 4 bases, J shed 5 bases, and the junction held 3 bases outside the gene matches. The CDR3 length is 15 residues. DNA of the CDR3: TGTGCCAGCAGCCTAACTAGCGGGGGGACCGGGGAGCTGTTTTTT. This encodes CASSLTSGGTGELFF.

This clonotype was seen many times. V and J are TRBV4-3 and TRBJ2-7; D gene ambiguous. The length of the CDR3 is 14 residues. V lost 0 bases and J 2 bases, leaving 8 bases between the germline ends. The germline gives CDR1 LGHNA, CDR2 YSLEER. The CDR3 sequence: CASSQDPGTYEQYF. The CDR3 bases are TGCGCCAGCAGCCAAGATCCTGGTACCTACGAGCAGTACTTC.

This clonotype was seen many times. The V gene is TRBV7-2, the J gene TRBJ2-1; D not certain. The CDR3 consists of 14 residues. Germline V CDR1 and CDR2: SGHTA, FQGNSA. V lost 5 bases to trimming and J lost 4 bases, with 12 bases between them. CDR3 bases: TGTGCCAGCAGCCCGGCGGCGCGTTACAATGAGCAGTTCTTC. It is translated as CASSPAARYNEQFF.

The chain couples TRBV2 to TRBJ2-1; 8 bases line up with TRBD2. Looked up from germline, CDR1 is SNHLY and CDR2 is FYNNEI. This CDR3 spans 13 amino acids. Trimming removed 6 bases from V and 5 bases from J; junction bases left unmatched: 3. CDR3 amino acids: CASSGRGNNEQFF. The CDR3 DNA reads TGTGCCAGCAGCGGGAGGGGGAACAATGAGCAGTTCTTC.

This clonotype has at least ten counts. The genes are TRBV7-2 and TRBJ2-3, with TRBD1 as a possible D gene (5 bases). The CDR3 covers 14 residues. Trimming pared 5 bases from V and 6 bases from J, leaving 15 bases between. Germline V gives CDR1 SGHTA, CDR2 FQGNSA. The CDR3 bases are TGTGCCAGCAGCCCTCGTGGGGCTCGTGATACGCAGTATTTT. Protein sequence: CASSPRGARDTQYF. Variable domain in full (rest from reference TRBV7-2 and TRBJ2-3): GAGVSQSPSNKVTEKGKDVELRCDPISGHTALYWYRQSLGQGLEFLIYFQGNSAPDKSGLPSDRFSAERTGGSVSTLTIQRTQQEDSAVYLCASSPRGARDTQYFGPGTRLTVL.

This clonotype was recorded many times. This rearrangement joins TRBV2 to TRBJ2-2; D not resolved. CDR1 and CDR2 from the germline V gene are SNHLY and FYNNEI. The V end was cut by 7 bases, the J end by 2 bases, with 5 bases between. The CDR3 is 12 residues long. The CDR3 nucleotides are TGTGCCAGCACCATAAACACCGGGGAGCTGTTTTTT. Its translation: CASTINTGELFF.

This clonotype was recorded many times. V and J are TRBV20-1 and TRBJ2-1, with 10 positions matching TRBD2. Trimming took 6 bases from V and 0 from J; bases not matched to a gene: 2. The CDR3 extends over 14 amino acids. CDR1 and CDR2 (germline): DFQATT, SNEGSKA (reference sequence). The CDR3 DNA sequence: TGCAGTGCCCGGACTAGCGGCTCCTACAATGAGCAGTTCTTC. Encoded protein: CSARTSGSYNEQFF.

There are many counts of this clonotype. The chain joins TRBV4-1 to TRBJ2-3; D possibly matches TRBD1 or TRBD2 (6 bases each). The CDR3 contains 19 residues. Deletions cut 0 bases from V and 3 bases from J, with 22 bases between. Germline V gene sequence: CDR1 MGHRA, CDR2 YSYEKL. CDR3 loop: CASSQERASRGDRTDTQYF. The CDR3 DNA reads TGCGCCAGCAGCCAAGAAAGGGCTTCTAGGGGGGATCGGACAGATACGCAGTATTTT.

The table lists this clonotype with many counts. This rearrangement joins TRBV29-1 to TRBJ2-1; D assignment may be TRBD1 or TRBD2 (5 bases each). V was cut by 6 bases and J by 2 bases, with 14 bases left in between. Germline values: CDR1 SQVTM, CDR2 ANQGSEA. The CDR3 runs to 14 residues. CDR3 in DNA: TGCAGCGTCACCGGGACCCCCGCCTACAATGAGCAGTTCTTC. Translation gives CSVTGTPAYNEQFF.